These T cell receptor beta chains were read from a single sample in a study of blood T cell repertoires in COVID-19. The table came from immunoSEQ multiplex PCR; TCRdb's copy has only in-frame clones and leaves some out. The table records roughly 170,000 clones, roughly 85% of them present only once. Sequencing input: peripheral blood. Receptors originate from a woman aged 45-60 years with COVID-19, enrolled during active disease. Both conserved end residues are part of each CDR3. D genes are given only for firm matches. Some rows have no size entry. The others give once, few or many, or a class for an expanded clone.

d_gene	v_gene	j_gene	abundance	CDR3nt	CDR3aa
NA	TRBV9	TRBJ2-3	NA	TGTGCCAGCAGCGTACGCTTGGGCAGCACAGATACGCAGTATTTT	CASSVRLGSTDTQYF
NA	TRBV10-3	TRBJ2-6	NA	TGTGCCATCAGCAGGACAGAAGGTAGCTCTGGGGCCAACGTCCTGACTTTC	CAISRTEGSSGANVLTF
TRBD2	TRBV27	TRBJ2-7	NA	TGTGCCAGCAGTTTATTTGCTAGCGGGTACGAGCAGTACTTC	CASSLFASGYEQYF
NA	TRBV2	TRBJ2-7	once	TGTGCCAGCAGTGAAGCTAGCGGCTCCTACGAGCAGTACTTC	CASSEASGSYEQYF
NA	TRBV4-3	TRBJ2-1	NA	TGCGCCAGCAGCCAAAGGAGGGAGGAAGGGCGTGAGCAGTTCTTC	CASSQRREEGREQFF
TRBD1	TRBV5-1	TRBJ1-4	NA	TGCGCCAGCAGCGGGGGACAGGATTATAATGAAAAACTGTTTTTT	CASSGGQDYNEKLFF
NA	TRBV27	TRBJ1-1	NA	TGTGCCAGCATTTCGACAGTTGGGATGAACACTGAAGCTTTCTTT	CASISTVGMNTEAFF
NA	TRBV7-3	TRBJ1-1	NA	TGTGCCAGCAGCTTATATAGCCAGAACACTGAAGCTTTCTTT	CASSLYSQNTEAFF
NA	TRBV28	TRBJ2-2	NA	TGTGCCAGCAGACTATCACAGAACACCGGGGAGCTGTTTTTT	CASRLSQNTGELFF
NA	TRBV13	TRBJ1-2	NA	TGTGCCAGCAGCTTAGCTAAGGGGAACTATGGCTACACCTTC	CASSLAKGNYGYTF
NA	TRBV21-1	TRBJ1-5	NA	TGTGCCAGCAGCGAGCGATCCTCCGGGACAGGGAGAGATGAGCATAATCAGCCCCAGCATTTT	CASSERSSGTGRDEHNQPQHF
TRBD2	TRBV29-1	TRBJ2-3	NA	TGCAGCGTTGAACGGGAGGTTAGCACAGATACGCAGTATTTT	CSVEREVSTDTQYF
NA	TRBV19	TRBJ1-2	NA	TGTGCCAGTAGTATCGCTCAGGGCTATGGCTACACCTTC	CASSIAQGYGYTF
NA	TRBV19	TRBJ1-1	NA	TGTGCCAGTAGTATAGGCCCCCGGGACTACTCTCGGGGGAACACTGAAGCTTTCTTT	CASSIGPRDYSRGNTEAFF
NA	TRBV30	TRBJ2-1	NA	TGTGCCTGGAGTGCCGCGGGTTACAATGAGCAGTTCTTC	CAWSAAGYNEQFF
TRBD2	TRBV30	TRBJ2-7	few	TGTGCCTGGAGCTTGGGCGGGAGCTACGAGCAGTACTTC	CAWSLGGSYEQYF
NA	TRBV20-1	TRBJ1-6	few	TGCAGTGCTAGTGGTGACACCCATAATTCACCCCTCCACTTT	CSASGDTHNSPLHF
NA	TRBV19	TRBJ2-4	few	TGTGCCAGTAGTATTGATGGCGGCGGAAACATTCAGTACTTC	CASSIDGGGNIQYF
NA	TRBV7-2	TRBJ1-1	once	TGTGCCAGCAGCTCGGACACTTGGAACACTGAAGCTTTCTTT	CASSSDTWNTEAFF
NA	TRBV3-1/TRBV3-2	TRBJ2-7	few	TGTGCCAGCAGCCCACAGGGTACCTACGAGCAGTACTTC	CASSPQGTYEQYF
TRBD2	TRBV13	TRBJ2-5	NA	TGTGCCAGCAGCCAGTCTTCTAGCGGGGGGTTCGTAGAGACCCAGTACTTC	CASSQSSSGGFVETQYF
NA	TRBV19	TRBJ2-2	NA	TGTGCCAGTAGTACCCCGGGAAGTACCGGGGAGCTGTTTTTT	CASSTPGSTGELFF
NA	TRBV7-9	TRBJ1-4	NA	TGTGCCAGCATATACTCGGGGGCAACTAATGAAAAACTGTTTTTT	CASIYSGATNEKLFF
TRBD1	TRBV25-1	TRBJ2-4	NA	TGTGCCAGCACGCCGGACAGGGGGGTAAACATTCAGTACTTC	CASTPDRGVNIQYF
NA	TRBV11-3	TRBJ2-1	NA	TGTGCCAGCAGCTTTAGGGACACTTCCTACAATGAGCAGTTCTTC	CASSFRDTSYNEQFF
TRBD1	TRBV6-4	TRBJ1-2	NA	TGTGCCAGCCAAGAGCAGGGGGCGAAGGGGTATGGCTACACCTTC	CASQEQGAKGYGYTF
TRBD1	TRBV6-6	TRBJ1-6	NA	TGTGCCAGCACCGGACAGGGGGGCATTTCACCCCTCCACTTT	CASTGQGGISPLHF
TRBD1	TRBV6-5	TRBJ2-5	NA	TGTGCCAGCCTTTTGGACAGGGTCGCTTTCGAGACCCAGTACTTC	CASLLDRVAFETQYF
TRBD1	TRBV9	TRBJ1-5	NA	TGTGCCAGCAGCGACTGGGACAGAAATCAGCCCCAGCATTTT	CASSDWDRNQPQHF
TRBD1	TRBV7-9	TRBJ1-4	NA	TGTGCCAGCAGCTTCGTGCGGGACAGGGGTAATGAAAAACTGTTTTTT	CASSFVRDRGNEKLFF
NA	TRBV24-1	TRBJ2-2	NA	TGTGCCACCAGTGATTTTGTCCCTAATCGTGACACCGGGGAGCTGTTTTTT	CATSDFVPNRDTGELFF
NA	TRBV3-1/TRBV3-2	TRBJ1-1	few	TGTGCCAGCAGCCAGACAGCGGGCACTGAAGCTTTCTTT	CASSQTAGTEAFF
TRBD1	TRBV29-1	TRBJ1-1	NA	TGCAGCGGGGGACAGCAGAATAAAGCTTTCTTT	CSGGQQNKAFF
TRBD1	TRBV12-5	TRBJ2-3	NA	TGTGCTAGTGGTCAGGGACAGTCCACAGATACGCAGTATTTT	CASGQGQSTDTQYF
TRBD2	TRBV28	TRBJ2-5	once	TGTGCCAGCAGCCGGCGGACTAGCGGGGGGAAAGAGACCCAGTACTTC	CASSRRTSGGKETQYF
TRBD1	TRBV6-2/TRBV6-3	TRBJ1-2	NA	TGTGCCAGCAGTTACTCGTCAGGGGGCGAGGTTGGCGGCTACACCTTC	CASSYSSGGEVGGYTF
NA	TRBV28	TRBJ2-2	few	TGTGCCAGCAGTGAAGGACTGGAAATGGTCACCGGGGAGCTGTTTTTT	CASSEGLEMVTGELFF
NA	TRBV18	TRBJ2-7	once	TGTGCCAGCTCACCACCGTCAGGCCCCCTTTCCTACGAGCAGTACTTC	CASSPPSGPLSYEQYF
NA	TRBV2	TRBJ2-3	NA	TGTGCCAGCAGTGAGCAGGGGTTTAGCACAGATACGCAGTATTTT	CASSEQGFSTDTQYF
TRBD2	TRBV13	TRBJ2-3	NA	TGTGCCAGCAGCTTATGGAATAGCGGGGGGTCTAGCACAGATACGCAGTATTTT	CASSLWNSGGSSTDTQYF
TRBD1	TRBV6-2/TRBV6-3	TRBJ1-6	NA	TGTGCCAGCAGTTACAATGGGGACAGCTGGGGTTCACCCCTCCACTTT	CASSYNGDSWGSPLHF
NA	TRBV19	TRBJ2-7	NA	TGTGCCAGTAGTATAAGTACCATGCAGGAGCAGTACTTC	CASSISTMQEQYF
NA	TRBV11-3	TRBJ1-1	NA	TGTGCCAGCAGCTACCCGACAGAGAACACTGAAGCTTTCTTT	CASSYPTENTEAFF
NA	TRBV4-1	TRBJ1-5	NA	TGCGCCAGCAGCCAAGAACGCGCGTATCAGCCCCAGCATTTT	CASSQERAYQPQHF
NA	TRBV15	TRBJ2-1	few	TGTGCCACCAGCAGAGGGATACTAGTAGCATTCCAGAAGCAGTTCTTC	CATSRGILVAFQKQFF
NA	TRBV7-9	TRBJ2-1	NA	TGTGCCAGCAGCTTCGAGGGTGAGCAGTTCTTC	CASSFEGEQFF
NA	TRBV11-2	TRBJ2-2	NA	TGTGCCAGCAGCTTCCTCCCCGGGGAGCTGTTTTTT	CASSFLPGELFF
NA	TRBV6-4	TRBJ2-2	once	TGTGCCAGCAGGGTAGCGGCCCCGAACACCGGGGAGCTGTTTTTT	CASRVAAPNTGELFF
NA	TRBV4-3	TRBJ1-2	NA	TGCGCCAGCAGCCAAGACCGGGACTATGGCTACACCTTC	CASSQDRDYGYTF
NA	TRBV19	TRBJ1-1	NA	TGTGCCAGTAGTATAGGGGGACAGAACACTGAAGCTTTCTTT	CASSIGGQNTEAFF
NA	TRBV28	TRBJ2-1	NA	TGTGCCAGCATCGGACAGAGCTCCTACAATGAGCAGTTCTTC	CASIGQSSYNEQFF
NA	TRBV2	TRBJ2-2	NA	TGTGCCAGCAATAACAATCTCAACACCGGGGAGCTGTTTTTT	CASNNNLNTGELFF
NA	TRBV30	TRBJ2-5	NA	TGTGCCTGGAGTGCTCGACACCTCCTTCAAGAGACCCAGTACTTC	CAWSARHLLQETQYF
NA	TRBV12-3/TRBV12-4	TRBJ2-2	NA	TGTGCCAGCATCAGGGGAGCCGGGGAGCTGTTTTTT	CASIRGAGELFF
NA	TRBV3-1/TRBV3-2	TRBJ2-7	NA	TGTGCCAGCAGCCAAGAGGTTGGGAGCTACGAGCAGTACTTC	CASSQEVGSYEQYF